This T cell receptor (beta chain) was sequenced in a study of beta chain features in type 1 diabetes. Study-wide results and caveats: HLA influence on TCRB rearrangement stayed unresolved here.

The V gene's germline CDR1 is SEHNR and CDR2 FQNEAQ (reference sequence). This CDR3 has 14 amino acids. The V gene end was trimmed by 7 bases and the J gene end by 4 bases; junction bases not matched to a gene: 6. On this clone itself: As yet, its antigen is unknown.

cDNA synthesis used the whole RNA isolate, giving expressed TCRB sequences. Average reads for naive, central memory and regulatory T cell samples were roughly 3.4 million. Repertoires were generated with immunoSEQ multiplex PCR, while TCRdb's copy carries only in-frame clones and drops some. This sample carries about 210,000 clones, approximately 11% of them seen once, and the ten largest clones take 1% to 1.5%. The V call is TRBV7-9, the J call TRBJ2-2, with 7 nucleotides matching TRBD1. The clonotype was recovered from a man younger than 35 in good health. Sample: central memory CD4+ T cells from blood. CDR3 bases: TGTGCCAGCAACGGACAGGAGCTCACCGGGGAGCTGTTTTTT. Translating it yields CASNGQELTGELFF.